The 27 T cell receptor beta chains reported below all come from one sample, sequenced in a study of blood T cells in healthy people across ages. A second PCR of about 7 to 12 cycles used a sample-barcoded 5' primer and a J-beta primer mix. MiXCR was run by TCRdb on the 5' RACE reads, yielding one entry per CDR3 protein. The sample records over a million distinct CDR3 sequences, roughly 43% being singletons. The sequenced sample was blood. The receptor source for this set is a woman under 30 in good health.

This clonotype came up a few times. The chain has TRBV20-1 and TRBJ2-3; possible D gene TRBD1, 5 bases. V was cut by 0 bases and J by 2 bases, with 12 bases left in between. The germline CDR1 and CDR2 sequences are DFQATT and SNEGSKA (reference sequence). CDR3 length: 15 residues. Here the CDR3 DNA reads TGCAGTGCTAGAGATTCGTCACAGGCCACAGATACGCAGTATTTT. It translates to CSARDSSQATDTQYF.

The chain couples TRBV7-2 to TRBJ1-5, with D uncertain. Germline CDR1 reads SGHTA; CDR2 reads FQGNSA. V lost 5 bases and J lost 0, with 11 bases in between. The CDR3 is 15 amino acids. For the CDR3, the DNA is TGTGCCAGCAGCCCCTTCGGGGTTAGCAATCAGCCCCAGCATTTT. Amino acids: CASSPFGVSNQPQHF.

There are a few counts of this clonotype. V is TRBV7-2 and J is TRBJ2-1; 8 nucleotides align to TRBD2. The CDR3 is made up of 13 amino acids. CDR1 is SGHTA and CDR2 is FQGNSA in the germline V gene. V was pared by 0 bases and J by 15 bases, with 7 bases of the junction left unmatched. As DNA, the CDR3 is TGTGCCAGCAGCTTAGCTGCGGGAGGCTTGTGGTTCTTC. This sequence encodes CASSLAAGGLWFF.

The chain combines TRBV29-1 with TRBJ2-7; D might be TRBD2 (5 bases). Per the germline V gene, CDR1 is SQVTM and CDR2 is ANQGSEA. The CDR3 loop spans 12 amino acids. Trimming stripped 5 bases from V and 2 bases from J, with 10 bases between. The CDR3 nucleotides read TGCAGCGTTCAACAGCGGACCTACGAGCAGTACTTC. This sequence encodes CSVQQRTYEQYF.

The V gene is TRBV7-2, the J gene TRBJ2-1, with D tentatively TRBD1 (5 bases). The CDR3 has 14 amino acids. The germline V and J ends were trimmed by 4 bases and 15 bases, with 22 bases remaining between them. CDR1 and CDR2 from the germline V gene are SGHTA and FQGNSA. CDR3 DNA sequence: TGTGCCAGCAGCTCAGTGGGGCTCGGCGATGTGGGGTTCTTC. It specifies CASSSVGLGDVGFF. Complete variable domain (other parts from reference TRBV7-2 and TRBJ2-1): GAGVSQSPSNKVTEKGKDVELRCDPISGHTALYWYRQSLGQGLEFLIYFQGNSAPDKSGLPSDRFSAERTGGSVSTLTIQRTQQEDSAVYLCASSSVGLGDVGFFGPGTRLTVL.

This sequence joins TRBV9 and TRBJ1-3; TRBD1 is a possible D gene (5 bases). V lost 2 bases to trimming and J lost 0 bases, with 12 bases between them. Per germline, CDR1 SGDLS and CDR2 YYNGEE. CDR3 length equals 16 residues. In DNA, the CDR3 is TGTGCCAGCAGCGTGCAGGGCCACCACTCTGGAAACACCATATATTTT. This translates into CASSVQGHHSGNTIYF.

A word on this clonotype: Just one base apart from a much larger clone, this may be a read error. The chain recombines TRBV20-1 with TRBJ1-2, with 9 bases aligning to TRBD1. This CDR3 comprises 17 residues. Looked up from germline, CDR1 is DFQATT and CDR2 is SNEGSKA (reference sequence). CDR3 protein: CGARGSTGGLANYGYTF. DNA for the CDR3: TGCGGTGCTAGAGGGTCAACAGGGGGCCTAGCTAACTATGGCTACACCTTC.

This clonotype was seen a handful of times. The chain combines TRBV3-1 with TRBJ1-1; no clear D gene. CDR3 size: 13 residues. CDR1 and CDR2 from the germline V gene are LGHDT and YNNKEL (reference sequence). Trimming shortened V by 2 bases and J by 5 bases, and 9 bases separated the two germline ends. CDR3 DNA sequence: TGTGCCAGCAGCCAAAGTTTGGGGACTGAAGCTTTCTTT. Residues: CASSQSLGTEAFF.

The CDR3 is CASSQQGLMNTEAFF. The DNA of the CDR3 is TGCGCCAGCAGCCAGCAGGGGTTAATGAACACTGAAGCTTTCTTT. V is TRBV4-3 and J is TRBJ1-1; perhaps TRBD1 as D (6 bases). The V end lost 3 bases, the J end lost 0 bases, and 11 bases lay between the germline ends. The length of the CDR3 is 15 residues. Germline CDR1 reads LGHNA; CDR2 reads YSLEER.

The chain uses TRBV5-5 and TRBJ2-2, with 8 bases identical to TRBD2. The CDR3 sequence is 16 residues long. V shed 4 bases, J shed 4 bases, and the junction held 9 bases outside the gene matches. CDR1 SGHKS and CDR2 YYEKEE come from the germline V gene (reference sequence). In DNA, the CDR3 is TGTGCCAGCAGCCCCTCAGCGGGAGTCCCCACCGGGGAGCTGTTTTTT. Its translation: CASSPSAGVPTGELFF.

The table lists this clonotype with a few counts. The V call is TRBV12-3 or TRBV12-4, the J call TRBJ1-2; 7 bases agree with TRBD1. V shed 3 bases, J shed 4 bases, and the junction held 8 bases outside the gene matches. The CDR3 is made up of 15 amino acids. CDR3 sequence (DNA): TGTGCCAGCAGTTTGAGACAGGGAATCGGCTATGGCTACACCTTC. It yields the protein CASSLRQGIGYGYTF.

CDR3 in DNA: TGTGCCAGCAGTGATCGTACCGTCACGGCCCAGCATTTT. Its protein is CASSDRTVTAQHF. The V and J genes are TRBV2 and TRBJ1-5; D is ambiguous. The CDR3 loop spans 13 amino acids. Germline-derived CDR1 and CDR2 are SNHLY and FYNNEI. V lost 3 bases, J lost 11 bases, and 14 bases lay in between.

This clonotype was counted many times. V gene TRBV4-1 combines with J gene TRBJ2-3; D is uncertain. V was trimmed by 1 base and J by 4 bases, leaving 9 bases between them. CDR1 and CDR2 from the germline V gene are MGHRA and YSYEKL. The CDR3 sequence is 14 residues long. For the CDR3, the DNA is TGCGCCAGCAGCCAAGTCAGGAGCCCAGATACGCAGTATTTT. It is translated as CASSQVRSPDTQYF.

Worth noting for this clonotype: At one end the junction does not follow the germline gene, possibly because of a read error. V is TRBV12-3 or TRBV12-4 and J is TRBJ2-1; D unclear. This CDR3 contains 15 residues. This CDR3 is CASSPRVSSYNERFF. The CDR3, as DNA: TGTGCCAGCAGTCCCCGGGTAAGCTCCTACAATGAGCGGTTCTTC.

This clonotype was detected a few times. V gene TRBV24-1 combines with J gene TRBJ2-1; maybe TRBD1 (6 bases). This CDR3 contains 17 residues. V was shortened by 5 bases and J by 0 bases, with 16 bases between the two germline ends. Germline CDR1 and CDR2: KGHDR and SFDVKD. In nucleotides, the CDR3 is TGTGCCACCAGTGGGGGTGTGACAGGATACTCCTACAATGAGCAGTTCTTC. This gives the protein CATSGGVTGYSYNEQFF.

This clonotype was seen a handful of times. The CDR3 DNA reads TGTGCCACCACGGGCAGGGAGAACACTGAAGCTTTCTTT. Amino acid sequence: CATTGRENTEAFF. The chain employs TRBV24-1 and TRBJ1-1; D is possibly TRBD1 (5 bases). The CDR3 is made up of 13 amino acids. In germline, CDR1 is KGHDR, CDR2 SFDVKD. Trimming took 8 bases from V and 1 from J, leaving 10 bases between them.

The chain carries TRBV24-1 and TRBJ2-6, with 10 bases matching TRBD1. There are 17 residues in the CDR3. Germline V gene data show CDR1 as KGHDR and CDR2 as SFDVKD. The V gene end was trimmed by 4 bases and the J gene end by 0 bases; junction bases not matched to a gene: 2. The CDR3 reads CATSETGGSSGANVLTF. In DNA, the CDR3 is TGTGCCACCAGTGAGACAGGGGGCAGCTCTGGGGCCAACGTCCTGACTTTC.

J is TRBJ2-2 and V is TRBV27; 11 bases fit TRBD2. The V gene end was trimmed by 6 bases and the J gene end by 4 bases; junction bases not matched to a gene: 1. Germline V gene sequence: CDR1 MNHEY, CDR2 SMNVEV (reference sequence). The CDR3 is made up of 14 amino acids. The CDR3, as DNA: TGTGCCAGCAGGGGACTAGCGGCCACCGGGGAGCTGTTTTTT. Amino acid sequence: CASRGLAATGELFF.

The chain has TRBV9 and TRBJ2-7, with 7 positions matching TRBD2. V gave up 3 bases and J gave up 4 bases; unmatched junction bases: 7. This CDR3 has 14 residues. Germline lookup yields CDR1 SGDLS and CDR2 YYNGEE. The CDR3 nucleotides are TGTGCCAGCAGCGCGCATTCAGCGGGGTACGAGCAGTACTTC. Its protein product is CASSAHSAGYEQYF. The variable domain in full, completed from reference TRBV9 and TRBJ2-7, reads DSGVTQTPKHLITATGQRVTLRCSPRSGDLSVYWYQQSLDQGLQFLIQYYNGEERAKGNILERFSAQQFPDLHSELNLSSLELGDSALYFCASSAHSAGYEQYFGPGTRLTVT.

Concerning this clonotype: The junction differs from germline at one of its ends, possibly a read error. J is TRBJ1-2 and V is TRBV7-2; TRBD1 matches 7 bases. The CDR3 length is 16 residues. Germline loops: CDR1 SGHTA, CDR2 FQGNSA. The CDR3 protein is CASSPSTGRLNYDYTF. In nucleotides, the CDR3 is TGCGCCAGCAGCCCATCGACAGGGAGACTTAACTATGACTACACCTTC. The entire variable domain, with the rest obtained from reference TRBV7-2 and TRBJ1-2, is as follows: GAGVSQSPSNKVTEKGKDVELRCDPISGHTALYWYRQSLGQGLEFLIYFQGNSAPDKSGLPSDRFSAERTGGSVSTLTIQRTQQEDSAVYLCASSPSTGRLNYDYTFGSGTRLTVV.

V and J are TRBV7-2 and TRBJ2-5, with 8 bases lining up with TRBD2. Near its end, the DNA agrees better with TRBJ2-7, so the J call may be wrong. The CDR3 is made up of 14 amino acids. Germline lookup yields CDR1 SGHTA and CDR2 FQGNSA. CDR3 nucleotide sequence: TGTGCCAGCAGCCCACTAGCGGAGTCCTACGAGCAGTACTTC. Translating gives CASSPLAESYEQYF.

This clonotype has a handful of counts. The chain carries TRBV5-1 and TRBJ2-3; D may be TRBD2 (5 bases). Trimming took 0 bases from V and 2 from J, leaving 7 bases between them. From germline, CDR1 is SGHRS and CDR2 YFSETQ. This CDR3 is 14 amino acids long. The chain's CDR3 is CASSLGTDTDTQYF. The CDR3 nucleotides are TGCGCCAGCAGCTTGGGGACTGACACAGATACGCAGTATTTT.

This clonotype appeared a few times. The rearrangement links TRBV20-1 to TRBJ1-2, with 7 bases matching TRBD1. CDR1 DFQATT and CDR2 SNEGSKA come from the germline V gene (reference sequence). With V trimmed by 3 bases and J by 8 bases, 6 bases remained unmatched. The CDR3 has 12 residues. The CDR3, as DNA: TGCAGTGCTAGCGGCAGGGGGGACGGCTACACCTTC. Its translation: CSASGRGDGYTF.

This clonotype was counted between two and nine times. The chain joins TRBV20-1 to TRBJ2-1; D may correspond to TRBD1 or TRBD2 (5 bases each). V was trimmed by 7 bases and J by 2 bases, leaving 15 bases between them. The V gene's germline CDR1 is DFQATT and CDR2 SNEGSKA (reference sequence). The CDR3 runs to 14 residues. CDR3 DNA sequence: TGCAGTGTACTCCGGAGAGGGGCCTACAATGAGCAGTTCTTC. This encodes CSVLRRGAYNEQFF.

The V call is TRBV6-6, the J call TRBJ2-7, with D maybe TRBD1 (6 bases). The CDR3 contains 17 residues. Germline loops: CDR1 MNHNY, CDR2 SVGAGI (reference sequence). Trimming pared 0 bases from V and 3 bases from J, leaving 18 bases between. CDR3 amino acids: CASSYSSVGDIHYEQYF. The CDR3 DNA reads TGTGCCAGCAGTTACTCTAGCGTAGGGGACATACACTACGAGCAGTACTTC.

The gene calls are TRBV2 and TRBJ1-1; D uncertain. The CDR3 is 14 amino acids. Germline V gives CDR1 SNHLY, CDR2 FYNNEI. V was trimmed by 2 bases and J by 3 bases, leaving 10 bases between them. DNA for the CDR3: TGTGCCAGCAGTGAAAGAGGGCAGTACACTGAAGCTTTCTTT. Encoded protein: CASSERGQYTEAFF. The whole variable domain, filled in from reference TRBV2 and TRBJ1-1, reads EPEVTQTPSHQVTQMGQEVILRCVPISNHLYFYWYRQILGQKVEFLVSFYNNEISEKSEIFDDQFSVERPDGSNFTLKIRSTKLEDSAMYFCASSERGQYTEAFFGQGTRLTVV.

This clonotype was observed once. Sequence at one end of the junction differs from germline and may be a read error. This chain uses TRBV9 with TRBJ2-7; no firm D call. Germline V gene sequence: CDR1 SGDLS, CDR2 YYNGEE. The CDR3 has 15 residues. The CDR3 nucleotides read TGTGCCTGCAGCGTGTCCGATGGGCGAGCCTACGAGCAGTACTTC. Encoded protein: CACSVSDGRAYEQYF.